This passage covers 15 T cell receptor beta chains from one sample sequenced in a study of Ad26.COV2.S vaccination and SARS-CoV-2 variants. Treatment indicated: roughly 20 received Ad26.COV2.S at low or high dose, single or two shots; roughly five received placebo; per-sample allocation not given. On day 63 after the first injection, vaccine and placebo recipients gave samples. This table comes from immunoSEQ multiplex PCR, and its TCRdb copy is limited to in-frame clones, with some not included. The sample records more than 300,000 clones, about nine tenths being singletons. The sequenced sample was peripheral blood, obtained in a trial of Ad26.COV2.S vaccine versus placebo. These receptors were obtained from a person aged 18-60 years who received the Ad26.COV2.S COVID-19 vaccine or a placebo.

This sequence joins TRBV12-3 or TRBV12-4 and TRBJ2-5, with D hard to call. This CDR3 has 13 residues. V was cut by 1 base and J by 2 bases, with 5 bases left in between. This chain's CDR3 is CASSLENQETQYF. CDR3 nucleotide sequence: TGTGCCAGCAGTTTAGAGAATCAAGAGACCCAGTACTTC.

The gene calls are TRBV29-1 and TRBJ2-2; 9 bases fit TRBD1. V was clipped by 5 bases and J by 2 bases; unmatched bases: 3. This CDR3 is built from 14 residues. Germline V gene sequence: CDR1 SQVTM, CDR2 ANQGSEA. CDR3 bases: TGCAGCGTTAAGGGACAGGGAAACACCGGGGAGCTGTTTTTT. This gives the protein CSVKGQGNTGELFF.

The V gene is TRBV28, the J gene TRBJ1-5, with TRBD1 matching 7 bases. With 6 bases clipped from V and 5 bases from J, the junction kept 7 bases outside the gene matches. CDR1 and CDR2 (germline): MDHEN, SYDVKM. CDR3 size: 14 residues. CDR3 loop: CASRLGGAHQPQHF. The CDR3 nucleotides are TGTGCCAGCAGGCTAGGGGGCGCTCATCAGCCCCAGCATTTT.

The chain is built from TRBV4-3 and TRBJ1-1, with TRBD1 as a possible D gene (5 bases). V lost 0 bases, J lost 3 bases, and 11 bases lay in between. Germline-derived CDR1 and CDR2 are LGHNA and YSLEER. This CDR3 is built from 15 residues. CDR3 in DNA: TGCGCCAGCAGCCAAGATAGTGGGGGGTACACTGAAGCTTTCTTT. The encoded protein is CASSQDSGGYTEAFF.

This chain joins TRBV5-3 and TRBJ1-4; 12 nucleotides agree with TRBD1. TRBV5-3 is an open reading frame, and its role is uncertain. Losses at the gene ends were 4 bases for V and 8 bases for J; bases not matched to a gene: 6. CDR3 length: 15 amino acids. The CDR3 sequence: CARSGPGQGAEKLFF. In nucleotides, the CDR3 is TGTGCCAGAAGCGGCCCGGGACAGGGGGCAGAAAAACTGTTTTTT.

The genes are TRBV7-3 and TRBJ2-3; TRBD2 matches at 7 bases. In germline, CDR1 is SGHTA, CDR2 FQGTGA. CDR3 length: 15 residues. J was trimmed by 0 bases and V by 5 bases; bases with no gene match: 5. Here the CDR3 DNA reads TGTGCCAGCAGCCCGGGAGGAGCTAGCACAGATACGCAGTATTTT. It yields the protein CASSPGGASTDTQYF.

The chain uses TRBV9 and TRBJ1-1; maybe TRBD1 (6 bases). There are 14 residues in the CDR3. Germline CDR1 and CDR2: SGDLS and YYNGEE. Trimming removed 6 bases from V and 5 bases from J, with 17 bases in between. The CDR3 here is CASNGGGGRTEAFF. The CDR3 DNA follows: TGTGCCAGCAACGGGGGCGGTGGGAGGACTGAAGCTTTCTTT.

The rearrangement joins TRBV5-5 to TRBJ2-2, with TRBD2 matching over 8 bases. The germline V gene encodes CDR1 SGHKS and CDR2 YYEKEE (reference sequence). The V segment lost 0 bases and the J segment 4 bases; nucleotides outside the gene matches: 2. This CDR3 has 15 amino acids. The CDR3 here is CASSLGREGTGELFF. The CDR3 DNA is TGTGCCAGCAGCTTGGGACGGGAGGGCACCGGGGAGCTGTTTTTT. The whole variable domain, remainder taken from reference TRBV5-5 and TRBJ2-2, is DAGVTQSPTHLIKTRGQQVTLRCSPISGHKSVSWYQQVLGQGPQFIFQYYEKEERGRGNFPDRFSARQFPNYSSELNVNALLLGDSALYLCASSLGREGTGELFFGEGSRLTVL.

This clone showed up just a few times. The chain combines TRBV15 with TRBJ1-2; D is uncertain. The germline V gene has CDR1 LNHNV and CDR2 YYDKDF (reference sequence). The V and J ends lost 0 bases and 3 bases respectively, with 11 bases between them. CDR3 size: 15 residues. The CDR3 sequence is CATSRDPHDDYGYTF. The CDR3 region has the DNA TGTGCCACCAGCAGAGATCCACATGATGACTATGGCTACACCTTC.

The rearrangement links TRBV5-1 to TRBJ2-7, with 11 nucleotides matching TRBD1. Germline trimming cut 4 bases from V and 7 bases from J; bases unmatched to any gene: 10. This CDR3 spans 15 amino acids. CDR1 SGHRS and CDR2 YFSETQ come from the germline V gene. CDR3 amino acids: CASSPLLGTGGEQYF. CDR3 sequence (DNA): TGCGCCAGCAGCCCACTCCTGGGGACAGGGGGAGAGCAGTACTTC.

This clone turned up a few times. The chain links TRBV2 to TRBJ1-5; D remains ambiguous. Germline loops: CDR1 SNHLY, CDR2 FYNNEI. This CDR3 is built from 14 residues. The V and J ends lost 7 bases and 1 base respectively, with 11 bases between them. The CDR3 spells CASTPHRSNQPQHF. CDR3 sequence (DNA): TGTGCCAGCACCCCACACCGAAGCAATCAGCCCCAGCATTTT.

In regard to this clone: The sample contains more than one DNA sequence encoding this CDR3. V and J are TRBV18 and TRBJ1-1, with unresolved D. CDR1 and CDR2 from the germline V gene are KGHSH and LQKENI. This CDR3 has 14 amino acids. V was pared by 3 bases and J by 4 bases, with 12 bases between. CDR3 loop: CASSPERRITEAFF. The CDR3 DNA sequence: TGTGCCAGCTCACCGGAGCGGCGTATCACTGAAGCTTTCTTT.

The V and J genes are TRBV28 and TRBJ1-5; TRBD1 agrees at 8 bases. Germline-derived CDR1 and CDR2 are MDHEN and SYDVKM. The V segment lost 3 bases and the J segment 0 bases; nucleotides outside the gene matches: 13. The CDR3 has 19 residues. CDR3 in DNA: TGTGCCAGCAGTTTTCCTGTCAGGGGGCTTCGGTCTAGCAATCAGCCCCAGCATTTT. It is translated as CASSFPVRGLRSSNQPQHF.

V usage is TRBV11-2 and J usage is TRBJ2-7; TRBD1 or TRBD2 may be the D gene (5 bases each). The germline V and J ends were trimmed by 5 bases and 0 bases, with 14 bases remaining between them. From germline, CDR1 is SGHAT and CDR2 FQNNGV. The CDR3 has 15 amino acids. CDR3 amino acids: CASSPRGALSYEQYF. The DNA for the CDR3 is TGTGCCAGCAGCCCTAGAGGGGCTCTCTCCTACGAGCAGTACTTC.

The chain combines TRBV7-9 with TRBJ1-1; 7 bases are shared with TRBD1. This CDR3 comprises 16 residues. Germline V CDR1 and CDR2: SEHNR, FQNEAQ (reference sequence). J gave up 2 bases and V 5 bases, and 11 bases lay outside the gene matches. The CDR3, as DNA: TGTGCCAGCAGCCCACGGACAGGCGCGACTAACACTGAAGCTTTCTTT. It yields the protein CASSPRTGATNTEAFF.